These 12 T cell receptor beta chains originate from one sample sequenced in a study of T-cell reconstitution after alpha-beta-depleted transplantation in children (dated by TCRdb to about 2016). Library preparation used PCR. Sequencing took place on an Illumina HiSeq 2500. TCR libraries were prepared with molecular barcoding, using unique molecular identifiers to normalize TCRbeta repertoire quantification. TCRdb took the public reads, trimmed them with fastp at Q25, ran MiXCR for clone calling and kept in-frame beta chains. Rows merge per CDR3 protein into single entries with the most common DNA and genes. The sample table contains 300,000 or so distinct CDR3 sequences; only one count was recorded for nearly 10% of them. The top ten hold 10% of the sample. The material sequenced was PBMCs from the stem cell graft donor, taken from the stem cell graft. These receptors came from a human donor who donated a stem cell graft to a child with SCID.

This clonotype has ten or more counts. The genes are TRBV20-1 and TRBJ2-3; 7 bases fit TRBD2. Trimming cost V 3 bases and J 1 base; bases outside gene matches: 4. The germline gives CDR1 DFQATT, CDR2 SNEGSKA (reference sequence). This CDR3 is built from 14 residues. CDR3 sequence reads: CSASLGLGTDTQYF. The CDR3 DNA reads as TGCAGTGCTAGTCTAGGACTAGGCACAGATACGCAGTATTTT.

This clonotype has a handful of counts. The V and J genes are TRBV20-1 and TRBJ2-6; 9 nucleotides align to TRBD1. CDR1 DFQATT and CDR2 SNEGSKA come from the germline V gene (reference sequence). V shed 4 bases, J shed 0 bases, and the junction held 10 bases outside the gene matches. The CDR3 spans 18 residues. The CDR3 loop reads CSATQYRDRVSGANVLTF. CDR3 nucleotides: TGCAGTGCTACCCAGTACCGGGACAGGGTCTCTGGGGCCAACGTCCTGACTTTC.

V is TRBV5-1 and J is TRBJ1-5; D gene unclear. CDR1 and CDR2 (germline): SGHRS, YFSETQ. Trimming removed 1 base at V and 6 bases at J, with 14 bases between. This CDR3 is 15 amino acids long. The CDR3 DNA follows: TGCGCCAGCAGCTTGACCGGAAACGAGGGTCAGCCCCAGCATTTT. It translates to CASSLTGNEGQPQHF. The complete variable domain, with remaining parts taken from reference TRBV5-1 and TRBJ1-5, reads KAGVTQTPRYLIKTRGQQVTLSCSPISGHRSVSWYQQTPGQGLQFLFEYFSETQRNKGNFPGRFSGRQFSNSRSEMNVSTLELGDSALYLCASSLTGNEGQPQHFGDGTRLSIL.

The chain links TRBV12-3 or TRBV12-4 to TRBJ2-7, with 7 bases lining up with TRBD1. This CDR3 region has 15 residues. The junction had 10 bases not matched to a gene; V was cut back by 5 bases and J by 3 bases. The CDR3 nucleotides read TGTGCCAGCAGTCTCATTAGGGGGCCGAACTACGAGCAGTACTTC. This gives the protein CASSLIRGPNYEQYF.

This clonotype was counted between two and nine times. The CDR3 here is CAISAGIYGYTF. Written as DNA, the CDR3 is TGTGCCATCAGTGCGGGAATCTATGGCTACACCTTC. The gene calls are TRBV10-3 and TRBJ1-2; D is unresolved. CDR1 and CDR2 from the germline V gene are ENHRY and SYGVKD. V was shortened by 4 bases and J by 4 bases, with 7 bases between the two germline ends. This CDR3 is 12 amino acids long.

The chain employs TRBV14 and TRBJ2-5, with a possible D match to TRBD2 (6 bases). The CDR3 length is 13 residues. The V and J ends lost 4 bases and 7 bases respectively, with 13 bases between them. From germline, CDR1 is SGHDN and CDR2 FVKESK. The chain's CDR3 is CASSPGGPATQYF. The DNA for the CDR3 is TGTGCCAGCAGCCCCGGGGGACCGGCGACCCAGTACTTC. The whole variable domain, remainder taken from reference TRBV14 and TRBJ2-5, is EAGVTQFPSHSVIEKGQTVTLRCDPISGHDNLYWYRRVMGKEIKFLLHFVKESKQDESGMPNNRFLAERTGGTYSTLKVQPAELEDSGVYFCASSPGGPATQYFGPGTRLLVL.

The gene calls are TRBV27 and TRBJ1-5, with D perhaps matching TRBD1 (5 bases). This CDR3 has 15 amino acids. Germline V gene sequence: CDR1 MNHEY, CDR2 SMNVEV (reference sequence). V dropped 6 bases and J dropped 5 bases, with 17 bases sitting between them. The CDR3 sequence: CASSLSRGGDQPQHF. The CDR3 region has the DNA TGTGCCAGCAGCCTTTCCAGAGGAGGGGATCAGCCCCAGCATTTT.

This clonotype was observed a few times. The V gene is TRBV29-1, the J gene TRBJ2-7, with D possibly called TRBD1 or TRBD2 (5 bases each). The length of the CDR3 is 14 residues. CDR1 and CDR2 (germline): SQVTM, ANQGSEA. The V end lost 6 bases, the J end lost 5 bases, and 20 bases lay between the germline ends. CDR3 region: CSVDHEGTRNEQYF. CDR3 in DNA: TGCAGCGTCGACCACGAAGGGACGCGAAACGAGCAGTACTTC.

This clonotype was counted at least ten times. This chain joins TRBV4-1 and TRBJ1-5, with D hard to call. Trimming cost V 0 bases and J 4 bases, with 4 bases left between them. Germline V gene data show CDR1 as MGHRA and CDR2 as YSYEKL. There are 13 residues in the CDR3. CDR3 nucleotide sequence: TGCGCCAGCAGCCAAGAACCGAATCAGCCCCAGCATTTT. Translated, it gives CASSQEPNQPQHF.

The chain is built from TRBV7-6 and TRBJ2-3; 9 nucleotides agree with TRBD1. The ends lost 1 base at V and 2 bases at J; junction bases unmatched: 7. Germline V gene sequence: CDR1 SGHVS, CDR2 FNYEAQ. This CDR3 spans 17 amino acids. CDR3 protein: CASSLGGGTGNTDTQYF. As DNA, the CDR3 is TGTGCCAGCAGCTTAGGCGGTGGGACAGGGAACACAGATACGCAGTATTTT.

CDR3 residues: CASSLIGQGMNTEAFF. For the CDR3, the DNA is TGTGCCAGCAGCTTAATCGGGCAGGGGATGAACACTGAAGCTTTCTTT. The chain is built from TRBV7-9 and TRBJ1-1; perhaps TRBD1 as D (6 bases). The V end lost 2 bases, the J end lost 0 bases, and 13 bases lay between the germline ends. The CDR3 runs 16 residues. The germline CDR1 and CDR2 sequences are SEHNR and FQNEAQ (reference sequence).

This rearrangement joins TRBV7-7 to TRBJ2-1; TRBD2 matches 11 bases. V dropped 5 bases and J dropped 0; count of bases not matched to a gene: 15. The CDR3 has 20 residues. Per germline, CDR1 SSHAT and CDR2 FNYEAQ (reference sequence). Here the CDR3 reads CASSPSALAGGRSSYNEQFF. As DNA, the CDR3 is TGTGCCAGCAGCCCAAGTGCGCTAGCGGGGGGCAGGAGCTCCTACAATGAGCAGTTCTTC.